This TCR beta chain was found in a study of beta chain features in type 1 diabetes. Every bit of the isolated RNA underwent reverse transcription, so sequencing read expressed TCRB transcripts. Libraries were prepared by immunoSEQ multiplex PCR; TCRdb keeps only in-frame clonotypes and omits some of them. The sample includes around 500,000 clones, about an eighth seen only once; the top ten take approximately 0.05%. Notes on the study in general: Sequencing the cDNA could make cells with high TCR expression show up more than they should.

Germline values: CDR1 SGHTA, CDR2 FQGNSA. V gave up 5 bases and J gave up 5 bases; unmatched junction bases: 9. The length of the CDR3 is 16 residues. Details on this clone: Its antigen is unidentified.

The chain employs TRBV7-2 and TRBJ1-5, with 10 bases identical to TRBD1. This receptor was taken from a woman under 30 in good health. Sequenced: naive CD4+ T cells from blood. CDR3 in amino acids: CASSPPGTGADQPQHF. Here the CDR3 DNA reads TGTGCCAGCAGCCCACCAGGGACAGGGGCTGATCAGCCCCAGCATTTT.